This passage covers 30 T cell receptor beta chains from one sample sequenced in a study of T cells in women clearing cervical HPV infection listed by TCRdb under 2018. To prepare the library, the immunoSEQ multiplex PCR assay was applied. TCRdb carries this immuneACCESS record with in-frame sequences only. Its versions omit some clonotypes, under half of them owing to an unresolved V gene in the studies checked, with the rest unexplained. The sample table holds roughly 35,000 clones. Of the sample, 3.5% to 4% falls within the top ten clones. The material sequenced was blood buffy coat. The receptors here all came from a woman between 18 and 69 years old with a cervical HPV16 infection that either progressed to CIN3+ or cleared (not recorded which).

Concerning this clone itself: The missing CDR3 end, 3 residues past where the read stops, is filled in from the germline J gene. The J gene is TRBJ2-7, the V gene TRBV19; 10 bases align to TRBD1. Germline CDR1 reads LNHDA; CDR2 reads SQIVND (reference sequence). This CDR3 has 15 residues. V was pared by 5 bases and J by 0 bases, with 4 bases of the junction left unmatched. Incomplete CDR3 DNA: TGTGCCAGTAGTCCGCGGGACAGGGGCTCCTACGAG. Protein: CASSPRDRGSYE. From start to end, the CDR3 is CASSPRDRGSYEQYF.

Worth noting for this clone: The read falls 3 residues short of the CDR3 end, and the missing part is taken from the germline J gene. This chain uses TRBV7-9 with TRBJ2-2; no definite D call. This CDR3 has 13 residues. The V end was cut by 5 bases, the J end by 0 bases, with 4 bases between. The V gene's germline CDR1 is SEHNR and CDR2 FQNEAQ (reference sequence). Partial CDR3 DNA: TGTGCCAGCAGCCCCTCGAACACCGGGGAG. Translating gives CASSPSNTGE. The whole CDR3 protein is CASSPSNTGELFF. The full variable domain, in which reference TRBV7-9 and TRBJ2-2 provide the parts outside the CDR3, is DTGVSQNPRHKITKRGQNVTFRCDPISEHNRLYWYRQTLGQGPEFLTYFQNEAQLEKSRLLSDRFSAERPKGSFSTLEIQRTEQGDSAMYLCASSPSNTGELFFGEGSRLTVL.

Turning to this clone: The read gets to within 3 residues of the CDR3 end, and the germline J gene fills in the rest. The chain couples TRBV6-2 or TRBV6-3 to TRBJ1-1; maybe TRBD1 (5 bases). The ends were cut back, 7 bases at V and 1 base at J, with 10 bases in the middle. The CDR3 extends over 13 amino acids. Germline lookup yields CDR1 MNHEY and CDR2 SVGEGT. The sequenced part of the CDR3 DNA is TGTGCCAGCACCAGGGAGAGGAACACTGAA. Its protein product is CASTRERNTE. The full-length CDR3 reads as CASTRERNTEAFF.

As regards this clone: The read is 3 residues too short to cover the CDR3 end, so that end is filled in from the germline J gene. The chain recombines TRBV19 with TRBJ1-5; 10 positions match TRBD1. The CDR3 is made up of 15 amino acids. V was clipped by 7 bases and J by 2 bases; unmatched bases: 5. CDR1 is LNHDA and CDR2 is SQIVND in the germline V gene (reference sequence). The DNA read from the CDR3 is TGTGCCAGTAAGACCGGGACAGGGGGCAATCAGCCC. It specifies CASKTGTGGNQP. From start to end, the CDR3 is CASKTGTGGNQPQHF.

As to this clone: Read coverage stops 3 residues before the CDR3 terminus; the germline J gene supplies the remainder. V usage is TRBV14 and J usage is TRBJ2-7; no clear D gene. The germline gives CDR1 SGHDN, CDR2 FVKESK. V lost 3 bases, J lost 0 bases, and 6 bases lay in between. The CDR3 is 13 residues long. This CDR3 reads CASSQSGSYEQYF. Partial CDR3 DNA: TGTGCCAGCAGCCAGTCAGGCTCCTACGAG.

A note on this clone: The missing CDR3 end, 3 residues past where the read stops, is filled in from the germline J gene. The chain has TRBV6-2 or TRBV6-3 and TRBJ2-4; 8 bases fit TRBD1. CDR3 length equals 12 residues. Germline lookup yields CDR1 MNHEY and CDR2 SVGEGT. Trimming took 5 bases from V and 8 from J; bases not matched to a gene: 2. The CDR3 sequence: CASSDRGHIQYF. The sequenced part of the CDR3 DNA is TGTGCCAGCAGTGACAGGGGACACATT.

With respect to this clone: The read is 3 residues too short to cover the CDR3 end, so that end is filled in from the germline J gene. The chain uses TRBV5-1 and TRBJ2-4; 9 positions match TRBD2. Germline V gene data show CDR1 as SGHRS and CDR2 as YFSETQ. V lost 0 bases to trimming and J lost 7 bases; unmatched junction nucleotides: 5. CDR3 size: 15 residues. CDR3 protein: CASSLEASGMNIQYF. CDR3 DNA, as far as it was read: TGCGCCAGCAGCTTGGAAGCTAGCGGGATGAACATT.

About this clone: The DNA ends 3 residues before the CDR3 does, and the rest of the CDR3 is filled in from the germline J gene. This chain links TRBV30 with TRBJ2-7; 7 bases align to TRBD2. The CDR3 has 14 amino acids. J lost 2 bases, V lost 2 bases, and 6 bases had no gene match. Germline CDR1 reads GTSNPN; CDR2 reads SVGIG (reference sequence). Incomplete CDR3 DNA: TGTGCCTGGAGTCCCCCCCGGGGGGCCTACGAG. Residues: CAWSPPRGAYE. In full, the CDR3 reads CAWSPPRGAYEQYF. The whole variable domain, remainder taken from reference TRBV30 and TRBJ2-7, is SQTIHQWPATLVQPVGSPLSLECTVEGTSNPNLYWYRQAAGRGLQLLFYSVGIGQISSEVPQNLSASRPQDRQFILSSKKLLLSDSGFYLCAWSPPRGAYEQYFGPGTRLTVT.

Comments on this clone: Read sequence stops 3 residues before the CDR3 end, and the germline J gene provides the missing end. V usage is TRBV10-3 and J usage is TRBJ1-5; D call uncertain. Germline-derived CDR1 and CDR2 are ENHRY and SYGVKD. CDR3 length: 14 amino acids. Trimming removed 5 bases from V and 5 bases from J, with 13 bases in between. The part of the CDR3 DNA that was read is TGTGCCATCAGTAACGGGGATTTGGATCAGCCC. Amino acid sequence: CAISNGDLDQP. The entire CDR3 is CAISNGDLDQPQHF.

Comments on this clone: One end of the junction varies from germline; a read error may be responsible. The read is 3 residues too short to cover the CDR3 end, so that end is filled in from the germline J gene. V and J are TRBV4-2 and TRBJ2-3; 9 bases fit TRBD1. The germline CDR1 and CDR2 sequences are LGHNA and YNFKEQ. This CDR3 is built from 17 residues. CDR3 bases read: TGCGCCAGCAGCCAAGATGGGACAGGGTCTCTGTCAGATACG. Amino acid sequence: CASSQDGTGSLSDT. The whole CDR3 reads CASSQDGTGSLSDTQYF.

As regards this clone: The read stops 3 residues short of the end of the CDR3; the missing end is completed from the germline J gene. The V call is TRBV6-2 or TRBV6-3, the J call TRBJ1-2; 11 positions match TRBD1. Germline loops: CDR1 MNHEY, CDR2 SVGEGT. This CDR3 comprises 17 residues. Trimming at V came to 7 bases and at J to 4 bases, leaving 14 bases not matched to a gene. The CDR3: CASIGWRGTGGFYGYTF. CDR3 DNA, as far as it was read: TGTGCCAGCATCGGTTGGCGAGGGACAGGGGGGTTCTATGGC.

Notes on this clone: The CDR3 end is not reached by the read, which stops 3 residues before it; the germline J gene fills it in. The chain recombines TRBV18 with TRBJ2-3, with D possibly being TRBD1 (6 bases). Trimming removed 3 bases at V and 3 bases at J, with 13 bases between. Looked up from germline, CDR1 is KGHSH and CDR2 is LQKENI. This CDR3 is 15 amino acids long. CDR3 amino acids: CASSPRVQGTDTQYF. Partial CDR3 DNA: TGTGCCAGCTCACCCAGAGTGCAGGGGACAGATACG.

Details on this clone: The CDR3 extends 3 residues past the end of the read, so its final part is completed from the germline J gene. V usage is TRBV18 and J usage is TRBJ2-7, with 9 bases fitting TRBD2. Germline-derived CDR1 and CDR2 are KGHSH and LQKENI. With V trimmed by 4 bases and J by 5 bases, 9 bases remained unmatched. This CDR3 has 15 residues. The part of the CDR3 DNA that was read is TGTGCCAGCTCACGGGGGCGGGAGGGCCCCCACGAG. It encodes CASSRGREGPHE. The full CDR3 reads CASSRGREGPHEQYF. Filled out from reference TRBV18 and TRBJ2-7, the complete variable domain reads NAGVMQNPRHLVRRRGQEARLRCSPMKGHSHVYWYRQLPEEGLKFMVYLQKENIIDESGMPKERFSAEFPKEGPSILRIQQVVRGDSAAYFCASSRGREGPHEQYFGPGTRLTVT.

For this clone: The read ends 3 residues shy of where the CDR3 ends; the end is completed using the germline J gene. V and J are TRBV7-8 and TRBJ2-7, with 7 bases lining up with TRBD2. The germline V gene encodes CDR1 SGHVS and CDR2 FQNEAQ. The CDR3 has 15 residues. Trimming at V came to 5 bases and at J to 2 bases, leaving 9 bases not matched to a gene. The covered CDR3 bases are TGTGCCAGCAGCCAGAGCGGGACCGAAGCCTACGAG. Its protein product is CASSQSGTEAYE. The full CDR3 protein reads CASSQSGTEAYEQYF.

Regarding this clone: The CDR3 end lies 3 residues beyond the end of the read and is filled in from the germline J gene. The gene calls are TRBV18 and TRBJ1-4; 9 positions match TRBD1. This CDR3 has 14 amino acids. Germline lookup yields CDR1 KGHSH and CDR2 LQKENI. Losses at the gene ends were 4 bases for V and 7 bases for J; bases not matched to a gene: 4. The chain's CDR3 is CASSRGTGTEKLFF. Incomplete CDR3 DNA: TGTGCCAGCTCACGCGGGACAGGGACTGAAAAA.

Remarks on this clone: The DNA ends 3 residues before the CDR3 does, and the rest of the CDR3 is filled in from the germline J gene. The chain carries TRBV19 and TRBJ1-2, with a possible D match to TRBD1 (6 bases). This CDR3 spans 13 amino acids. Germline CDR1 LNHDA, CDR2 SQIVND (reference sequence). The chain's CDR3 is CASSLGPGDDYTF. The sequenced CDR3 bases are TGTGCCAGTAGTTTAGGGCCAGGGGACGAC.

With regard to this clone: The read gets to within 3 residues of the CDR3 end, and the germline J gene fills in the rest. The rearrangement joins TRBV7-2 to TRBJ1-2; D call uncertain. In germline, CDR1 is SGHTA, CDR2 FQGNSA. The CDR3 has 15 amino acids. Partial CDR3 DNA: TGTGCCAGCAGCATCAAAACTAGCGGGAGGATAGAC. Residues: CASSIKTSGRID. The entire CDR3 sequence reads CASSIKTSGRIDYTF.

Regarding this clone: The read stops 3 residues short of the end of the CDR3; the missing end is completed from the germline J gene. The chain recombines TRBV6-2 or TRBV6-3 with TRBJ2-7, with 7 bases matching TRBD1. Germline trimming cut 0 bases from V and 2 bases from J; bases unmatched to any gene: 7. This CDR3 is 16 amino acids long. Germline CDR1 and CDR2: MNHEY and SVGEGT. Partial CDR3 DNA: TGTGCCAGCAGTTACTCGGAGACAGGGATAGCCTACGAG. Amino acids: CASSYSETGIAYE. The full CDR3 sequence reads CASSYSETGIAYEQYF.

Note on this clone: The read halts 3 residues ahead of the CDR3 end, with the missing end drawn from the germline J gene. Other DNA sequences of this sample code for an identical CDR3. The J gene is TRBJ2-7, the V gene TRBV28, with D tentatively TRBD1 (6 bases). The CDR3 consists of 13 residues. Looked up from germline, CDR1 is MDHEN and CDR2 is SYDVKM. Trimming pared 3 bases from V and 5 bases from J, leaving 11 bases between. Incomplete CDR3 DNA: TGTGCCAGCAGTTTGTCAGGGGTAAACGAG. Translating it yields CASSLSGVNE. The CDR3 as a whole reads CASSLSGVNEQYF.

On this clone: The read stops 3 residues short of the end of the CDR3; the missing end is completed from the germline J gene. V usage is TRBV7-2 and J usage is TRBJ2-5; tentatively, D is TRBD1 (5 bases). With 5 bases removed from V and 2 bases from J, the gap between germline ends came to 12 bases. CDR1 and CDR2 (germline): SGHTA, FQGNSA. This CDR3 contains 14 residues. CDR3 bases read: TGTGCCAGCAGCAAAGGACACCGACAAGAGACC. This codes for CASSKGHRQET. The whole CDR3 protein reads CASSKGHRQETQYF. Together with reference TRBV7-2 and TRBJ2-5, the CDR3 gives the full variable domain: GAGVSQSPSNKVTEKGKDVELRCDPISGHTALYWYRQSLGQGLEFLIYFQGNSAPDKSGLPSDRFSAERTGGSVSTLTIQRTQQEDSAVYLCASSKGHRQETQYFGPGTRLLVL.

With respect to this clone: The CDR3 end lies 3 residues beyond the end of the read and is filled in from the germline J gene. The chain recombines TRBV7-2 with TRBJ2-4; possibly TRBD1 for D (6 bases). CDR1 is SGHTA, CDR2 FQGNSA, per germline. The CDR3 contains 13 residues. This CDR3 is CASSFWTEGIQYF. The CDR3 DNA, read in part, is TGTGCCAGCAGCTTTTGGACAGAGGGGATT.

As for this clone: Coverage ceases 3 residues before the CDR3 finishes, and the germline J gene fills in the end. V is TRBV4-1 and J is TRBJ2-1; 14 nucleotides line up with TRBD2. The CDR3 is 16 residues long. The ends lost 6 bases at V and 8 bases at J; junction bases unmatched: 9. CDR1 MGHRA and CDR2 YSYEKL come from the germline V gene. The part of the CDR3 DNA that was read is TGCGCCAGCAGGGCTGAGACTAGCGGGGGGGCCTATGAG. Translation: CASRAETSGGAYE. The CDR3 reads in full as CASRAETSGGAYEQFF.

With respect to this clone: The read is 3 residues too short to cover the CDR3 end, so that end is filled in from the germline J gene. The V call is TRBV28, the J call TRBJ2-2; 7 positions agree with TRBD1. The CDR3 is 14 residues long. Germline V CDR1 and CDR2: MDHEN, SYDVKM. The V gene end was trimmed by 5 bases and the J gene end by 4 bases; junction bases not matched to a gene: 4. This CDR3 is CASSHRGFTGELFF. The CDR3 DNA, read in part, is TGTGCCAGCAGTCACAGGGGATTCACCGGGGAG.

Concerning this clone itself: The read comes to an end 3 residues before the CDR3 does, leaving the germline J gene to fill in the end. The chain uses TRBV5-1 and TRBJ2-3, with D tentatively TRBD1 (6 bases). V lost 0 bases, J lost 3 bases, and 11 bases lay in between. The CDR3 length is 15 residues. From germline, CDR1 is SGHRS and CDR2 YFSETQ. The DNA read from the CDR3 is TGCGCCAGCAGCTTGGGACAGGCTTTGACAGATACG. Protein product: CASSLGQALTDT. The whole CDR3 protein reads CASSLGQALTDTQYF.

About this clone itself: The read halts 3 residues ahead of the CDR3 end, with the missing end drawn from the germline J gene. V and J are TRBV5-1 and TRBJ2-2, with 11 bases identical to TRBD2. The V gene's germline CDR1 is SGHRS and CDR2 YFSETQ. Trimming cost V 4 bases and J 5 bases; bases outside gene matches: 7. The CDR3 loop spans 16 amino acids. CDR3: CASSQIAGGNTGELFF. The covered CDR3 bases are TGCGCCAGCAGCCAAATAGCGGGGGGGAATACCGGGGAG.

With respect to this clone: Sequencing ends 3 residues short of the CDR3 end; the germline J gene provides the rest. J is TRBJ2-7 and V is TRBV7-7, with TRBD2 identical over 8 bases. The junction had 7 bases not matched to a gene; V was cut back by 1 base and J by 5 bases. Germline V lookup: CDR1 SSHAT, CDR2 FNYEAQ (reference sequence). CDR3 length: 15 amino acids. The sequenced CDR3 bases are TGTGCCAGCAGCTTAGGGCCGGGGGGGTTCGACGAG. Translated: CASSLGPGGFDE. From start to end, the CDR3 is CASSLGPGGFDEQYF.

CDR3 bases read: TGTGCCAGCAGCTTAGAAGCGCTACAAGAGACC. Its translation is CASSLEALQET. The full-length CDR3 reads as CASSLEALQETQYF. V gene TRBV7-2 combines with J gene TRBJ2-5; D gene unclear. The CDR3 end lies 3 residues beyond the end of the read and is filled in from the germline J gene. The CDR3 spans 14 residues. V lost 1 base and J 2 bases, leaving 8 bases between the germline ends. Germline V gives CDR1 SGHTA, CDR2 FQGNSA.

CDR3 DNA (partial): TGTGCCAGCAGCCCCGACCGACTCTATGGC. Residues: CASSPDRLYG. In full, the CDR3 is CASSPDRLYGYTF. The rearrangement joins TRBV7-2 to TRBJ1-2, with D unclear. The CDR3 is cut off 3 residues early in the read; its end comes from the germline J gene. The V end was cut by 5 bases, the J end by 4 bases, with 11 bases between. CDR1 and CDR2 (germline): SGHTA, FQGNSA. The length of the CDR3 is 13 residues.

With regard to this clone: The read ends 3 residues shy of where the CDR3 ends; the end is completed using the germline J gene. V gene TRBV20-1 combines with J gene TRBJ2-3, with 7 bases that match TRBD2. Germline V gene sequence: CDR1 DFQATT, CDR2 SNEGSKA (reference sequence). Losses at the gene ends were 1 base for V and 0 bases for J; bases not matched to a gene: 7. This CDR3 spans 16 amino acids. The CDR3 bases that were read are TGCAGTGCTAGAGTTGGGACTACCAGTAGCACAGATACG. Amino acids: CSARVGTTSSTDT. The CDR3 in full is CSARVGTTSSTDTQYF.

For this clone: The CDR3 end falls 3 residues outside the read, so it is completed with the germline J gene. The V gene is TRBV11-3, the J gene TRBJ1-1, with 7 bases fitting TRBD1. Germline V lookup: CDR1 SGHNT, CDR2 YENEEA. The ends lost 5 bases at V and 2 bases at J; junction bases unmatched: 2. The CDR3 has 13 residues. The CDR3 DNA, read in part, is TGTGCCAGCAGCAGGGACAGAAACACTGAA. Protein product: CASSRDRNTE. The full CDR3 is CASSRDRNTEAFF.